These 14 T cell receptor beta chains were all obtained from the same sample, sequenced in a study of human T cells and chemical hapten exposure (dated by TCRdb to the early 2020s). Libraries came from RACE. Instrument on record: NextSeq 500. TCRdb reprocessing: public reads trimmed at Q25 with fastp, clones called with MiXCR, in-frame beta chains kept. Each entry is one CDR3 protein sequence, shown with its most common DNA and genes. The sample table lists approximately 44,000 distinct CDR3 sequences, 4% to 4.5% of them with a count of one. The top ten clones comprise around 5.5% of the sample. This sample's time point label indicates: healthy volunteer bleed at 2 weeks. Total RNA was isolated from unfractionated whole blood collected in Tempus Blood RNA tubes. Sequencing was done on a sample of whole blood. These receptors all stem from a human donor in good health. Some clones in this sample may be carry-over from other donors' samples.

This clonotype showed up many times. The chain combines TRBV24-1 with TRBJ1-2; tentatively, D is TRBD1 (5 bases). Looked up from germline, CDR1 is KGHDR and CDR2 is SFDVKD. V was trimmed by 4 bases and J by 7 bases, leaving 15 bases between them. The CDR3 length is 14 residues. In DNA form, the CDR3 reads TGTGCCACCAGTGACCGGGACGGATATTTTGGCTACACCTTC. Amino acids: CATSDRDGYFGYTF.

This chain's CDR3 is CSAQILAGGPYEQYF. CDR3 in DNA: TGCAGTGCCCAGATCCTAGCGGGAGGGCCCTACGAGCAGTACTTC. The chain uses TRBV20-1 and TRBJ2-7; TRBD2 matches 12 bases. V was pared by 6 bases and J by 2 bases, with 8 bases of the junction left unmatched. The CDR3 loop spans 15 amino acids. The germline gives CDR1 DFQATT, CDR2 SNEGSKA (reference sequence).

The genes are TRBV15 and TRBJ2-7; D is possibly TRBD2 (5 bases). V was pared by 1 base and J by 2 bases, with 12 bases between. CDR3 length: 15 amino acids. Germline assignment: CDR1 LNHNV and CDR2 YYDKDF (reference sequence). CDR3 sequence reads: CATSRGSGSTYEQYF. The CDR3 DNA follows: TGTGCCACCAGCAGAGGAAGTGGGAGCACCTACGAGCAGTACTTC. The full variable domain, with the rest looked up from reference TRBV15 and TRBJ2-7, is DAMVIQNPRYQVTQFGKPVTLSCSQTLNHNVMYWYQQKSSQAPKLLFHYYDKDFNNEADTPDNFQSRRPNTSFCFLDIRSPGLGDTAMYLCATSRGSGSTYEQYFGPGTRLTVT.

This clonotype was observed a handful of times. The chain links TRBV5-6 to TRBJ2-3; D might be TRBD1 or TRBD2, each matching 5 bases. Germline values: CDR1 SGHDT, CDR2 YYEEEE. This CDR3 has 19 residues. Between the trimmed V and J ends, which lost 1 base and 4 bases, there was a span of 25 bases. The CDR3 coding sequence is TGTGCCAGCAGCTTGTGGGGAATGACAGCACTTCTGGAGGCAGATACGCAGTATTTT. Protein: CASSLWGMTALLEADTQYF.

V gene TRBV28 combines with J gene TRBJ1-1; D unclear. The CDR3 spans 12 residues. Germline CDR1 MDHEN, CDR2 SYDVKM. V lost 7 bases and J lost 1, with 7 bases in between. This CDR3 is CASTQWNTEAFF. The CDR3 region has the DNA TGTGCCAGCACTCAGTGGAACACTGAAGCTTTCTTT.

The chain couples TRBV7-9 to TRBJ1-1; D gene ambiguous. Trimming removed 1 base at V and 7 bases at J, with 13 bases between. The germline gives CDR1 SEHNR, CDR2 FQNEAQ (reference sequence). The CDR3 runs to 14 residues. CDR3 DNA sequence: TGTGCCAGCAGCTTAGACCTAGACACTTTTGAAGCTTTCTTT. As protein: CASSLDLDTFEAFF.

This clonotype was counted a few times. The rearrangement uses TRBV11-2 and TRBJ2-6; 7 bases agree with TRBD1. Germline assignment: CDR1 SGHAT and CDR2 FQNNGV. The CDR3 sequence is 18 residues long. J gave up 2 bases and V 0 bases, and 7 bases lay outside the gene matches. This CDR3 reads CASSLDGQGVTGANVLTF. The DNA for the CDR3 is TGTGCCAGCAGCTTAGACGGGCAGGGGGTAACTGGGGCCAACGTCCTGACTTTC.

The table lists this clonotype with a few counts. This chain uses TRBV19 with TRBJ2-7; D not resolved. The CDR3 has 15 residues. Germline loops: CDR1 LNHDA, CDR2 SQIVND (reference sequence). Trimming stripped 0 bases from V and 1 base from J, with 10 bases between. The CDR3 DNA follows: TGTGCCAGTAGTATAGATCATGGACCATCCTACGAGCAGTACTTC. Its protein is CASSIDHGPSYEQYF.

This clonotype was seen many times. This chain connects TRBV2 to TRBJ1-3, with TRBD1 identical over 7 bases. Germline CDR1 SNHLY, CDR2 FYNNEI. The CDR3 has 12 residues. The trim removed 8 bases at V and 3 bases at J, leaving 1 base unmatched. DNA for the CDR3: TGTGCCAGCTCAGGGGGTGGAAACACCATATATTTT. Its protein product is CASSGGGNTIYF.

This clonotype was found a few times. The genes are TRBV29-1 and TRBJ1-2, with D unclear. Germline V gene data show CDR1 as SQVTM and CDR2 as ANQGSEA. V was clipped by 0 bases and J by 3 bases, with 17 bases between them. CDR3 length: 16 residues. As DNA, the CDR3 is TGCAGCGTTGAAGATCGGGGAGGCGGCAGAGACTATGGCTACACCTTC. Amino acids: CSVEDRGGGRDYGYTF.

This clonotype was seen at least ten times. The gene calls are TRBV4-1 and TRBJ2-7, with no clear D. The CDR3 contains 15 residues. Germline V gene lookup returns CDR1 MGHRA and CDR2 YSYEKL. V was clipped by 0 bases and J by 2 bases, with 11 bases between them. Written as DNA, the CDR3 is TGCGCCAGCAGCCAAGAAAGTCACGGTGCCTACGAGCAGTACTTC. This sequence encodes CASSQESHGAYEQYF.

This clonotype occurred many times. The V call is TRBV12-3 or TRBV12-4, the J call TRBJ1-3, with D possibly TRBD1 on 6 matching bases. V was shortened by 3 bases and J by 4 bases, with 10 bases between the two germline ends. This CDR3 contains 14 residues. This CDR3 reads CASSFTGSGNTIYF. As DNA, the CDR3 is TGTGCCAGCAGTTTTACAGGGTCGGGAAACACCATATATTTT.

This clonotype was counted ten times or more. This rearrangement joins TRBV6-2 or TRBV6-3 to TRBJ2-1; the D is unclear. The CDR3 consists of 12 residues. The V gene's germline CDR1 is MNHEY and CDR2 SVGEGT. Trimming removed 2 bases at V and 10 bases at J, with 9 bases between. This chain's CDR3 is CASSYMGVEQFF. CDR3 bases: TGTGCCAGCAGTTACATGGGCGTAGAGCAGTTCTTC.

This clonotype was seen a handful of times. The chain carries TRBV5-6 and TRBJ1-1; D perhaps matches TRBD1 (5 bases). Trimming shortened V by 4 bases and J by 1 base, and 17 bases separated the two germline ends. Per germline, CDR1 SGHDT and CDR2 YYEEEE. The CDR3 is 16 residues long. CDR3 in amino acids: CASSIEGVQRNTEAFF. The CDR3 coding sequence is TGTGCCAGCAGCATTGAAGGGGTCCAGAGGAACACTGAAGCTTTCTTT. The variable domain in full, with the rest retrieved from reference TRBV5-6 and TRBJ1-1, is DAGVTQSPTHLIKTRGQQVTLRCSPKSGHDTVSWYQQALGQGPQFIFQYYEEEERQRGNFPDRFSGHQFPNYSSELNVNALLLGDSALYLCASSIEGVQRNTEAFFGQGTRLTVV.